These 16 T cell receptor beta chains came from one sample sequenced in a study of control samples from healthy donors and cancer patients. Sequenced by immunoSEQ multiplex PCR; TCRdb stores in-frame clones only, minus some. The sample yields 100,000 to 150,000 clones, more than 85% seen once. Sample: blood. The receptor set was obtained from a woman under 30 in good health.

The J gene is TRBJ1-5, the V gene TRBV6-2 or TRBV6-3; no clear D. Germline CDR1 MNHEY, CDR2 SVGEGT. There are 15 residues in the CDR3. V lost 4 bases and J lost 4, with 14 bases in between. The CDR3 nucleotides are TGTGCCAGCAGTTCTGGGCTCCGGGTTAATCAGCCCCAGCATTTT. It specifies CASSSGLRVNQPQHF.

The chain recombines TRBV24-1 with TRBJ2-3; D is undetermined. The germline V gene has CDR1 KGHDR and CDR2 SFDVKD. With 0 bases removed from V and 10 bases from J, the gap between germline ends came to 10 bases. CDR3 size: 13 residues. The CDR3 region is CATSDLRVQAQYF. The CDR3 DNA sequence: TGTGCCACCAGTGATTTGAGGGTCCAGGCGCAGTATTTT.

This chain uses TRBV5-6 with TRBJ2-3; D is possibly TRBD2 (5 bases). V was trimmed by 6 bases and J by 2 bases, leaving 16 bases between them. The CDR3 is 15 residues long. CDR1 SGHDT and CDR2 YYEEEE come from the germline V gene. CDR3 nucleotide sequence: TGTGCCAGCACCACGGTCGCGGGCCACACAGATACGCAGTATTTT. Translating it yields CASTTVAGHTDTQYF.

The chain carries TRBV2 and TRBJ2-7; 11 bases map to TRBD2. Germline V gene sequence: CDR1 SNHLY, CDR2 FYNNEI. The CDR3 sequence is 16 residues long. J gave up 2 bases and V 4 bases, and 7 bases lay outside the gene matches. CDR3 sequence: CASSGASGGFPYEQYF. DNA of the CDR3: TGTGCCAGCAGTGGGGCTAGCGGGGGGTTTCCCTACGAGCAGTACTTC.

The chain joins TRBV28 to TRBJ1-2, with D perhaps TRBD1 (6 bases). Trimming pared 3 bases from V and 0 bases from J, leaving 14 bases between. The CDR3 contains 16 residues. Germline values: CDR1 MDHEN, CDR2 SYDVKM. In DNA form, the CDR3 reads TGTGCCAGCAGTTTGGGGGGGGACACAACTAACTATGGCTACACCTTC. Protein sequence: CASSLGGDTTNYGYTF.

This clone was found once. Here the CDR3 reads CASSFISSGGRRITDTQYF. DNA of the CDR3: TGTGCCAGCAGCTTTATTTCTAGCGGGGGGCGGCGAATCACAGATACGCAGTATTTT. V and J are TRBV12-1 and TRBJ2-3; the table names TRBD2, a call not compared with the DNA. TRBV12-1 is marked as a pseudogene. The CDR3 is made up of 19 amino acids.

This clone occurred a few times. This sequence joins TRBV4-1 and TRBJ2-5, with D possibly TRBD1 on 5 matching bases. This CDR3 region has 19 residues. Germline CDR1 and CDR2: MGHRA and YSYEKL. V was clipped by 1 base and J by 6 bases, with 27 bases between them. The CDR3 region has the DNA TGCGCCAGCAGCCAAGCACTTACTGCGGCCCAGGGTCTCGAGAAGACCCAGTACTTC. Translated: CASSQALTAAQGLEKTQYF.

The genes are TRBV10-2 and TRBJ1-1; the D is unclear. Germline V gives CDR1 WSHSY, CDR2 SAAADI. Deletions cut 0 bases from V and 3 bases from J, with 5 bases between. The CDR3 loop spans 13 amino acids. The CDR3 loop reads CASSESSYTEAFF. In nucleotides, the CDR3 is TGCGCCAGCAGTGAGTCGAGTTACACTGAAGCTTTCTTT.

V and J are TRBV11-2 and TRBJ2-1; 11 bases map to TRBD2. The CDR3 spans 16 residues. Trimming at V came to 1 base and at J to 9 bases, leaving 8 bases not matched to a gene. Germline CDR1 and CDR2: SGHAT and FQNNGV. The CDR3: CASSLVGTSGRGEQFF. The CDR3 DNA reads TGTGCCAGCAGCTTAGTGGGTACTAGCGGGAGAGGTGAGCAGTTCTTC.

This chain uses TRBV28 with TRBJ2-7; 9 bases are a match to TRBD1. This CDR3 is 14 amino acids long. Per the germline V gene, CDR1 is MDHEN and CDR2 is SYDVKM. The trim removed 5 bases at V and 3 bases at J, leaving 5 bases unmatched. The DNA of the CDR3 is TGTGCCAGCAGTGAAAGACAGGGGGGCTACGAGCAGTACTTC. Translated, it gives CASSERQGGYEQYF. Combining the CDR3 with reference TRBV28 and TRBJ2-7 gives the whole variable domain DVKVTQSSRYLVKRTGEKVFLECVQDMDHENMFWYRQDPGLGLRLIYFSYDVKMKEKGDIPEGYSVSREKKERFSLILESASTNQTSMYLCASSERQGGYEQYFGPGTRLTVT.

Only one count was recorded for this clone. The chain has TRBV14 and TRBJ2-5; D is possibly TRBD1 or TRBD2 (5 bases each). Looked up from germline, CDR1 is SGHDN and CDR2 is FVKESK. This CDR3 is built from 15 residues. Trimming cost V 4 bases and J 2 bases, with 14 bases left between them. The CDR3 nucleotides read TGTGCCAGCAGCCCCGGGGCGGCGGAGCAAGAGACCCAGTACTTC. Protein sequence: CASSPGAAEQETQYF. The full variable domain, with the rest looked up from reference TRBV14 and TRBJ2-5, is EAGVTQFPSHSVIEKGQTVTLRCDPISGHDNLYWYRRVMGKEIKFLLHFVKESKQDESGMPNNRFLAERTGGTYSTLKVQPAELEDSGVYFCASSPGAAEQETQYFGPGTRLLVL.

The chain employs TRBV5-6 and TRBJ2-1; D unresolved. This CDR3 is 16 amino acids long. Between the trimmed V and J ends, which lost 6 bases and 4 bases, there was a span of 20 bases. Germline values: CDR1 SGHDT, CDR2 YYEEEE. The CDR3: CASTPPECLEYNEQFF. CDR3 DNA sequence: TGTGCCAGCACCCCACCCGAATGCCTCGAGTACAATGAGCAGTTCTTC.

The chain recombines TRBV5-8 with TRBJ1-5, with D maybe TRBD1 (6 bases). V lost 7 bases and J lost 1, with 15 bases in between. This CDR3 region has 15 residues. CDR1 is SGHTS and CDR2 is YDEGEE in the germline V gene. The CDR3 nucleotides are TGTGCCAGCGGGGGGCCAGGGCGGAGCAATCAGCCCCAGCATTTT. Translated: CASGGPGRSNQPQHF.

The CDR3 is CASSLSSTWKPTEAFF. CDR3 nucleotide sequence: TGTGCCAGCAGCCTAAGCTCAACTTGGAAACCCACTGAAGCTTTCTTT. The rearrangement uses TRBV6-6 and TRBJ1-1; D call uncertain. There are 16 residues in the CDR3. Germline lookup yields CDR1 MNHNY and CDR2 SVGAGI (reference sequence). V lost 6 bases and J 4 bases, leaving 21 bases between the germline ends.

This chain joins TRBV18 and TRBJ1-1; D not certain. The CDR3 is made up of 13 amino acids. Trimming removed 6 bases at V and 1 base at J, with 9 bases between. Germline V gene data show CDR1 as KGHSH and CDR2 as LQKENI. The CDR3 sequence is CASSPLGNTEAFF. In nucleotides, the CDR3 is TGTGCCAGCTCTCCCTTAGGGAACACTGAAGCTTTCTTT.

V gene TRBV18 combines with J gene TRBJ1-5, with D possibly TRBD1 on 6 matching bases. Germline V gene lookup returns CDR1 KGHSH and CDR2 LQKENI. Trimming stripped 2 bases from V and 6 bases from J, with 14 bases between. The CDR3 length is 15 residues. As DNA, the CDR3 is TGTGCCAGCTCACCAACGACCGCAGGGGTTCAGCCCCAGCATTTT. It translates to CASSPTTAGVQPQHF.